This T cell receptor beta chain was identified during a study of blood T cell repertoires in COVID-19. The CDR3 is made up of 13 amino acids. CDR1 SNHLY and CDR2 FYNNEI come from the germline V gene. With V trimmed by 6 bases and J by 5 bases, 1 base remained unmatched. Clones were sequenced by immunoSEQ multiplex PCR, and TCRdb holds only the in-frame ones, with some missing. This table has approximately 240,000 clones, approximately 84% appearing once. The source material was peripheral blood. The sequence was collected from a middle-aged man with acute or convalescent COVID-19. V and J are TRBV2 and TRBJ1-4, with 9 nucleotides matching TRBD1. The CDR3 region is CASSGQGNEKLFF. CDR3 coding DNA: TGTGCCAGCAGCGGACAGGGGAATGAAAAACTGTTTTTT. Filled out from reference TRBV2 and TRBJ1-4, the complete variable domain reads EPEVTQTPSHQVTQMGQEVILRCVPISNHLYFYWYRQILGQKVEFLVSFYNNEISEKSEIFDDQFSVERPDGSNFTLKIRSTKLEDSAMYFCASSGQGNEKLFFGSGTQLSVL.